The 24 T cell receptor beta chains reported below all come from one sample, sequenced in a study of cytomegalovirus exposure and HLA in healthy donors. The primer mix had 60 Vbeta and 13 Jbeta primers. The repertoire was sequenced with immunoSEQ multiplex PCR; TCRdb's copy has only in-frame clones and lacks some. In the table there are 65,000 to 90,000 clones, roughly 77% of which are singletons. The sequenced sample consisted of PBMCs. Receptors were obtained from a man between 60 and 75 years old in good health and CMV-seronegative.

The J gene is TRBJ1-2, the V gene TRBV27, with 8 bases matching TRBD1. Germline trimming cut 5 bases from V and 3 bases from J; bases unmatched to any gene: 11. This CDR3 is built from 16 residues. Germline V lookup: CDR1 MNHEY, CDR2 SMNVEV (reference sequence). CDR3 sequence (DNA): TGTGCCAGCAGTAAGTCAGGGGGCTATATGGACTATGGCTACACCTTC. Encoded protein: CASSKSGGYMDYGYTF.

This chain uses TRBV11-2 with TRBJ2-5; TRBD1 might be the D (5 bases). Germline V gene lookup returns CDR1 SGHAT and CDR2 FQNNGV. Trimming removed 1 base at V and 5 bases at J, with 11 bases between. This CDR3 spans 14 amino acids. The CDR3 reads CASSLARVRETQYF. The CDR3 DNA sequence: TGTGCCAGCAGCTTAGCCAGGGTGCGGGAGACCCAGTACTTC.

This chain joins TRBV27 and TRBJ1-6; TRBD1 matches at 7 bases. CDR1 and CDR2 (germline): MNHEY, SMNVEV (reference sequence). The length of the CDR3 is 15 residues. V shed 7 bases, J shed 7 bases, and the junction held 10 bases outside the gene matches. This chain's CDR3 is CASNPLGTVNSPLHF. Written as DNA, the CDR3 is TGTGCCAGCAACCCCTTGGGGACAGTAAATTCACCCCTCCACTTT.

The genes are TRBV5-6 and TRBJ1-6; 7 nucleotides align to TRBD1. This CDR3 has 15 amino acids. The ends lost 4 bases at V and 8 bases at J; junction bases unmatched: 9. Germline V lookup: CDR1 SGHDT, CDR2 YYEEEE. The CDR3 DNA reads as TGTGCCAGCAGCGACTTACACAGGGGTCATTCACCCCTCCACTTT. This gives the protein CASSDLHRGHSPLHF.

The chain joins TRBV2 to TRBJ1-2; 8 bases match TRBD1. The CDR3 spans 15 residues. The junction had 14 bases not matched to a gene; V was cut back by 7 bases and J by 7 bases. Germline V gives CDR1 SNHLY, CDR2 FYNNEI. As DNA, the CDR3 is TGTGCCAGCACCACCCAGGGGGCGACCGGAGGTGGCTACACCTTC. Residues: CASTTQGATGGGYTF.

This clone has only one observation. V and J are TRBV7-8 and TRBJ1-1, with D unclear. Trimming pared 5 bases from V and 2 bases from J, leaving 15 bases between. The CDR3 length is 15 residues. Looked up from germline, CDR1 is SGHVS and CDR2 is FQNEAQ. CDR3 in DNA: TGTGCCAGCAGCCGTAGCTACGGTTTAAACACTGAAGCTTTCTTT. Translated: CASSRSYGLNTEAFF. The full variable domain, in which reference TRBV7-8 and TRBJ1-1 provide the parts outside the CDR3, is GAGVSQSPRYKVAKRGQDVALRCDPISGHVSLFWYQQALGQGPEFLTYFQNEAQLDKSGLPSDRFFAERPEGSVSTLKIQRTQQEDSAVYLCASSRSYGLNTEAFFGQGTRLTVV.

This chain links TRBV9 with TRBJ2-3; 12 nucleotides agree with TRBD2. CDR1 is SGDLS, CDR2 YYNGEE, per germline. The CDR3 consists of 18 residues. V shed 0 bases, J shed 4 bases, and the junction held 9 bases outside the gene matches. CDR3 protein: CASSVEALAGGWADTQYF. The CDR3 bases are TGTGCCAGCAGCGTAGAAGCCCTAGCGGGGGGGTGGGCAGATACGCAGTATTTT.

The rearrangement joins TRBV5-1 to TRBJ1-1; tentative D call: TRBD1 (5 bases). Trimming pared 1 base from V and 5 bases from J, leaving 9 bases between. The length of the CDR3 is 13 residues. Per the germline V gene, CDR1 is SGHRS and CDR2 is YFSETQ. CDR3 sequence reads: CASSLRGETEAFF. CDR3 sequence (DNA): TGCGCCAGCAGCTTGCGGGGGGAGACTGAAGCTTTCTTT.

The sample holds one count of this clone. The chain carries TRBV7-3 and TRBJ2-1; D is unclear. Germline V gene lookup returns CDR1 SGHTA and CDR2 FQGTGA. V lost 3 bases and J lost 4, with 7 bases in between. There are 13 residues in the CDR3. CDR3 protein: CASSFSRYNEQFF. Here the CDR3 DNA reads TGTGCCAGCAGCTTTAGCCGGTACAATGAGCAGTTCTTC.

The rearrangement links TRBV5-1 to TRBJ1-2; tentative D call: TRBD1 (5 bases). Trimming shortened V by 4 bases and J by 7 bases, and 14 bases separated the two germline ends. Germline values: CDR1 SGHRS, CDR2 YFSETQ. The CDR3 spans 13 residues. CDR3 loop: CASSPAGQSGYTF. The CDR3 DNA reads TGCGCCAGCAGCCCAGCAGGGCAGTCTGGCTACACCTTC.

This clone showed up just once. The rearrangement uses TRBV10-3 and TRBJ2-1; TRBD1 aligns across 9 bases. Looked up from germline, CDR1 is ENHRY and CDR2 is SYGVKD. The CDR3 contains 15 residues. Trimming cost V 0 bases and J 3 bases; bases outside gene matches: 0. CDR3 sequence reads: CAISESGQGYNEQFF. In nucleotides, the CDR3 is TGTGCCATCAGTGAGTCGGGACAGGGCTACAATGAGCAGTTCTTC.

The chain links TRBV7-3 to TRBJ2-2; D is unclear. V lost 5 bases to trimming and J lost 1 base, with 8 bases between them. The CDR3 spans 14 residues. In germline, CDR1 is SGHTA, CDR2 FQGTGA. This CDR3 is CASSLYRNTGELFF. CDR3 sequence (DNA): TGTGCCAGCAGCCTTTACAGGAACACCGGGGAGCTGTTTTTT.

The chain couples TRBV16 to TRBJ1-3; a weak D match, TRBD1 (6 bases). The CDR3 runs 14 residues. The V gene's germline CDR1 is KGHSY and CDR2 FQNENV. V was pared by 4 bases and J by 0 bases, with 7 bases between. CDR3 sequence: CASSRQVSGNTIYF. In DNA form, the CDR3 reads TGTGCCAGCAGCCGACAGGTCTCTGGAAACACCATATATTTT.

In this sample, this clone turned up a few times. The rearrangement joins TRBV7-8 to TRBJ1-2; D not certain. Trimming shortened V by 8 bases and J by 3 bases, and 7 bases separated the two germline ends. The germline CDR1 and CDR2 sequences are SGHVS and FQNEAQ. This CDR3 comprises 11 residues. The CDR3 loop reads CASGLDYGYTF. Here the CDR3 DNA reads TGTGCCAGCGGGCTGGACTATGGCTACACCTTC.

The chain is built from TRBV9 and TRBJ2-7; D perhaps matches TRBD2 (5 bases). The CDR3 length is 14 residues. Germline CDR1 SGDLS, CDR2 YYNGEE. Trimming shortened V by 0 bases and J by 2 bases, and 9 bases separated the two germline ends. CDR3 residues: CASSVAGVPYEQYF. The CDR3 DNA sequence: TGTGCCAGCAGCGTAGCCGGGGTTCCCTACGAGCAGTACTTC.

The chain links TRBV6-6 to TRBJ2-7, with 8 bases aligning to TRBD1. Germline V gene sequence: CDR1 MNHNY, CDR2 SVGAGI (reference sequence). The V gene end was trimmed by 5 bases and the J gene end by 2 bases; junction bases not matched to a gene: 8. This CDR3 has 15 amino acids. The CDR3 coding sequence is TGTGCCAGCAGTACCCAGACAGGGGTACCCTACGAGCAGTACTTC. Amino acid sequence: CASSTQTGVPYEQYF.

V gene TRBV6-6 combines with J gene TRBJ1-2; D not resolved. The CDR3 contains 14 residues. CDR1 is MNHNY, CDR2 SVGAGI, per germline (reference sequence). Between the trimmed V and J ends, which lost 2 bases and 8 bases, there was a span of 15 bases. The CDR3 DNA is TGTGCCAGCAGTTACCAAGTCACAGATCGGGGCTACACCTTC. Amino acid sequence: CASSYQVTDRGYTF.

This CDR3 reads CASSQIAEGASYEQYF. DNA for the CDR3: TGCGCCAGCAGCCAGATTGCAGAGGGAGCCTCCTACGAGCAGTACTTC. V gene TRBV4-1 combines with J gene TRBJ2-7; tentatively, D is TRBD2 (5 bases). Germline V gives CDR1 MGHRA, CDR2 YSYEKL. The CDR3 has 16 amino acids. Trimming removed 3 bases from V and 0 bases from J, with 15 bases in between.

The genes are TRBV4-1 and TRBJ1-3; D ambiguous. CDR1 and CDR2 from the germline V gene are MGHRA and YSYEKL. The CDR3 is 13 amino acids. V shed 2 bases and J shed 7 bases, with 9 bases lying between them. This CDR3 reads CASSQTPGNTIYF. The CDR3 DNA sequence: TGCGCCAGCAGCCAAACCCCCGGGAACACCATATATTTT.

The genes are TRBV5-8 and TRBJ1-1, with D possibly being TRBD1 (5 bases). The V end was cut by 0 bases, the J end by 4 bases, with 16 bases between. The germline CDR1 and CDR2 sequences are SGHTS and YDEGEE. The CDR3 runs to 16 residues. The CDR3 nucleotides read TGTGCCAGCAGCTTGGGTGACAGTTTGGGTAGCACTGAAGCTTTCTTT. It encodes CASSLGDSLGSTEAFF.

The rearrangement links TRBV5-4 to TRBJ1-1, with 8 bases aligning to TRBD1. The CDR3 is 15 amino acids. The V segment lost 4 bases and the J segment 0 bases; nucleotides outside the gene matches: 5. CDR1 is SGHNT and CDR2 is YYREEE in the germline V gene (reference sequence). CDR3 coding DNA: TGTGCCAGCAGCCTAGGGACAGGACTGAACACTGAAGCTTTCTTT. As protein: CASSLGTGLNTEAFF.

In this sample, this clone turned up a few times. This chain uses TRBV29-1 with TRBJ1-4; D perhaps matches TRBD1 (5 bases). From germline, CDR1 is SQVTM and CDR2 ANQGSEA. V shed 3 bases and J shed 10 bases, with 12 bases lying between them. This CDR3 is built from 12 residues. CDR3 sequence (DNA): TGCAGCGTTGACGCAGGGTTGGGAAAACTGTTTTTT. It encodes CSVDAGLGKLFF.

The chain employs TRBV18 and TRBJ1-5; 9 positions agree with TRBD1. CDR1 is KGHSH, CDR2 LQKENI, per germline. CDR3 length: 17 amino acids. Losses at the gene ends were 6 bases for V and 1 base for J; bases not matched to a gene: 10. The CDR3 region is CASSSWPGQGSNQPQHF. CDR3 DNA: TGTGCCAGCTCCTCCTGGCCCGGACAGGGGAGCAATCAGCCCCAGCATTTT.

The V and J genes are TRBV6-6 and TRBJ2-4, with D uncertain. Germline CDR1 is MNHNY and CDR2 is SVGAGI (reference sequence). CDR3 size: 12 residues. Between the trimmed V and J ends, which lost 7 bases and 8 bases, there was a span of 12 bases. CDR3 DNA sequence: TGTGCCAGCACCAACCGTAGAGACATTCAGTACTTC. Translating gives CASTNRRDIQYF.